One sample yielded the 4 T cell receptor beta chains listed below, sequenced in a study of blood T cell repertoires in COVID-19. Method: immunoSEQ multiplex PCR; TCRdb's copy keeps in-frame clones and lacks some. The sample has some 99,000 clones, around nine tenths seen once. Material for sequencing was peripheral blood. The receptors here all came from a man aged 70-80 years with acute or convalescent COVID-19.

CDR3 residues: CASSQRTSGSTDTQYF. The CDR3 DNA follows: TGTGCCAGCAGCCAACGGACTAGCGGTAGCACAGATACGCAGTATTTT. The chain couples TRBV2 to TRBJ2-3, with TRBD2 matching 10 bases. The germline CDR1 and CDR2 sequences are SNHLY and FYNNEI. CDR3 length equals 16 residues. Losses at the gene ends were 6 bases for V and 0 bases for J; bases not matched to a gene: 6.

The chain uses TRBV7-6 and TRBJ1-2; TRBD1 matches 11 bases. Trimming removed 1 base from V and 4 bases from J; junction bases left unmatched: 5. CDR3 length: 16 residues. Germline assignment: CDR1 SGHVS and CDR2 FNYEAQ. CDR3 protein: CASSLGGTGGGYGYTF. CDR3 DNA sequence: TGTGCCAGCAGCTTAGGAGGGACAGGGGGAGGCTATGGCTACACCTTC.

This chain links TRBV6-5 with TRBJ2-3, with D tentatively TRBD1 (5 bases). CDR3 length equals 15 residues. The germline V and J ends were trimmed by 6 bases and 5 bases, with 18 bases remaining between them. The germline gives CDR1 MNHEY, CDR2 SVGAGI. CDR3 region: CASSQTDASGDTQYF. In nucleotides, the CDR3 is TGTGCCAGCAGCCAGACAGACGCCTCCGGAGATACGCAGTATTTT.

The chain is built from TRBV3-1 (or the pseudogene TRBV3-2) and TRBJ1-2; 8 bases line up with TRBD1. The V gene's germline CDR1 is LGHDT and CDR2 YNNKEL (reference sequence). This CDR3 contains 14 residues. The ends lost 3 bases at V and 3 bases at J; junction bases unmatched: 3. This CDR3 reads CASSQSGGHYGYTF. In DNA, the CDR3 is TGTGCCAGCAGCCAGTCAGGGGGCCACTATGGCTACACCTTC.